This T cell receptor (beta chain) originates from a study of cytomegalovirus exposure and HLA in healthy donors. Findings of the study overall: Associated with cytomegalovirus, according to the listing, were 164 TCR beta chains. When a later analysis was performed, an Asian-associated ancestry cluster reportedly had fewer N-insertions than the roughly 700-donor mean.

60 Vbeta and 13 Jbeta primers were used in PCR. TCRdb's table, derived via immunoSEQ multiplex PCR, lists solely in-frame clones and lacks some. This sample carries roughly 150,000 clones, 76% of them seen once, and the ten largest clones take 3.1%. Trimming took 1 base from V and 2 from J; bases not matched to a gene: 9. Germline assignment: CDR1 SEHNR and CDR2 FQNEAQ (reference sequence). This CDR3 has 18 amino acids. As regards this clone: Its antigen is unidentified.

This TCR came from a male donor in good health and CMV-seronegative. The chain is built from TRBV7-9 and TRBJ2-1; 9 bases fit TRBD2. Input material: PBMCs. CDR3 coding DNA: TGTGCCAGCAGCTTAGATCACTCCAGCGGGGGGACCTACAATGAGCAGTTCTTC. It specifies CASSLDHSSGGTYNEQFF.